Detailed here is one T cell receptor (beta chain). The data originate from a study of blood T cell repertoires in COVID-19. As originally analysed: Estimated nucleated cell counts came from reference gene primer amplification. Sequencing used immunoSEQ multiplex PCR; TCRdb keeps in-frame clones, though not all of them. That table gives V, J and clone size, and the DNA gave D and trimming. This sample has hundreds of thousands of clones, with 90% found just once. The CDR3 extends over 14 amino acids. Germline V gene lookup returns CDR1 SGHTS and CDR2 YDEGEE. V lost 0 bases, J lost 6 bases, and 6 bases stayed unmatched.

Sequencing input: PBMCs or T cells enriched from blood (not recorded which). The chain links TRBV5-8 to TRBJ2-7; 7 bases agree with TRBD2. The source is a woman between 18 and 29 years old with acute COVID-19. The CDR3 spells CASSLVGGGGEQYF. CDR3 in DNA: TGTGCCAGCAGCTTGGTCGGTGGGGGGGGCGAGCAGTACTTC.